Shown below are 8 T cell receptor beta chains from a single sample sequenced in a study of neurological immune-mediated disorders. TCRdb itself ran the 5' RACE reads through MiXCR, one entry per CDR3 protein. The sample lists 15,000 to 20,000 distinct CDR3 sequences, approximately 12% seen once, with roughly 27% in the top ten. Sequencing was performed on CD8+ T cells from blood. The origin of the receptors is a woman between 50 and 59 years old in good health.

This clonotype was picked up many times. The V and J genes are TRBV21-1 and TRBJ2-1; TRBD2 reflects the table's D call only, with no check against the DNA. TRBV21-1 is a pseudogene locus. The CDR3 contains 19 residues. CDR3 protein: CASSLTLAGGPCSYNEQFF. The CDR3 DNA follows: TGTGCCAGCAGTCTTACTCTAGCGGGAGGGCCTTGCTCCTACAATGAGCAGTTCTTC.

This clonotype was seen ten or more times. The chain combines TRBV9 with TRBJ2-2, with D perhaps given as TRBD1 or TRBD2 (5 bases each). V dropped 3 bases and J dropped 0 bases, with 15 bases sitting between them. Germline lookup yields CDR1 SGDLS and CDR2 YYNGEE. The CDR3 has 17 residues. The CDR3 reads CASSASRDDANTGELFF. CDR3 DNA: TGTGCCAGCAGCGCCAGCCGGGACGACGCGAACACCGGGGAGCTGTTTTTT.

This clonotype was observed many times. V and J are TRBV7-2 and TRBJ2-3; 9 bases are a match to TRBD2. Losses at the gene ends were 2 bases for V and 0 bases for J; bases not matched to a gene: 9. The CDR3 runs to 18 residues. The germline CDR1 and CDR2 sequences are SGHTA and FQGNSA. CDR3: CASSLLAGPGGSTDTQYF. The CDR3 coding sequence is TGTGCCAGCAGCTTACTAGCGGGACCAGGGGGTAGCACAGATACGCAGTATTTT.

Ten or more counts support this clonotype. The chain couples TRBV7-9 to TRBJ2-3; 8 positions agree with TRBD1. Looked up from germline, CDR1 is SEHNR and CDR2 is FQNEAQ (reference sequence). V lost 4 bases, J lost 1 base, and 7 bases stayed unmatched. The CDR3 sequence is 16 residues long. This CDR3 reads CASSSRTGIGTDTQYF. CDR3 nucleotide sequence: TGTGCCAGCAGCTCCAGGACAGGGATTGGCACAGATACGCAGTATTTT.

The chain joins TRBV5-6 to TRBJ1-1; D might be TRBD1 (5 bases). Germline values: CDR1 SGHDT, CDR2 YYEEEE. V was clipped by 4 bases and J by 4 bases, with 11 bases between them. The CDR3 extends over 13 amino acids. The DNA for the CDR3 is TGTGCCAGCAGCCTTGGTACAGGCACTGAAGCTTTCTTT. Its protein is CASSLGTGTEAFF.

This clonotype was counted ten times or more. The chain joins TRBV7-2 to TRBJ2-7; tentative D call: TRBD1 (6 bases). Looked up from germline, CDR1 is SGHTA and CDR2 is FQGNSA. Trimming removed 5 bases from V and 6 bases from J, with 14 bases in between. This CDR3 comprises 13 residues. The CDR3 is CASSIPRGGEQYF. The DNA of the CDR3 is TGTGCCAGCAGCATTCCCAGGGGTGGCGAGCAGTACTTC.

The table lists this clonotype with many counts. The CDR3 region has the DNA TGTGCCAGCAGCGTAGAGGCGGGGGGGCCAACTGAGCAGTTCTTC. Translating gives CASSVEAGGPTEQFF. The rearrangement uses TRBV9 and TRBJ2-1; 9 bases align to TRBD2. This CDR3 region has 15 residues. Per the germline V gene, CDR1 is SGDLS and CDR2 is YYNGEE. Unmatched junction bases numbered 7, after V lost 0 bases and J lost 9 bases.

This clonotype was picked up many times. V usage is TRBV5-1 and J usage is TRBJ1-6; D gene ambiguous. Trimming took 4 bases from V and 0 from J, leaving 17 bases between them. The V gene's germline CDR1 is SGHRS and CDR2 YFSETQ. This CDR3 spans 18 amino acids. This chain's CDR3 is CASSAPPEESSYNSPLHF. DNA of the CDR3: TGCGCCAGCAGCGCTCCCCCTGAAGAGAGCTCCTATAATTCACCCCTCCACTTT.